The T cell receptor (beta chain) under discussion was sequenced for a study of blood T cell repertoires in COVID-19 (dated by TCRdb to the early 2020s). Study-wide context: Collaborator samples came from the United States, Italy and Spain and covered acute and convalescent phases of COVID-19. The material from the prospective study consisted of cDNA or gDNA derived from T cells, B-cell-depleted T cells, or PBMCs. The dataset comprised deeply sampled blood TCRbeta repertoires from subjects exposed to, actively infected with, or recovered from COVID-19. The repertoires were made available in a free public database intended to serve as a resource for research on the immune response to SARS-CoV-2. Samples came from the ongoing ImmuneRACE study (first 160 participants) plus 1,254 subjects from 6 global collaborators. Sample metadata almost always included a de-identified subject ID, COVID-19 status, age in years and sex. Where HLA class I and class II types were available, the types were taken from metadata supplied by the sample provider, not from assay-based typing.

Taken from the germline V gene (reference sequence), the CDR1 and CDR2 loops are LNHDA and SQIVND. The V end loses 1 base and the J end loses 4 bases, and a stretch of 19 bases separates them. From cysteine to phenylalanine, the CDR3 is 17 amino acids long. Only CDR3 DNA is held: 51 bases, read in frame from base 1. A second Seattle source provided samples from volunteer blood donors who had recovered from COVID-19. Each collaborating institution followed its own protocols to collect whole blood in K2EDTA tubes. Collaborator samples were shipped for TCRbeta analysis as frozen whole blood, isolated PBMCs, or DNA extracted from either sample type. TCRbeta CDR3 regions were amplified from genomic DNA using the immunoSEQ Assay, a bias-controlled multiplex PCR. As for the original processing: The number of nucleated cells in each sample was estimated from the amplification of reference gene primers within the assay. Sequence reads were collapsed and filtered to measure the absolute abundance of every unique TCRbeta CDR3 rearrangement. For each sample, productive Simpson clonality was calculated as the square root of Simpson's diversity index over productive rearrangements. What TCRdb holds here is the immuneACCESS table cut down to in-frame rearrangements. Part of the clones is not present; checked against another copy, under half of the missing clones reflect an unresolved V gene, and the others are unexplained. That table is the source of V, J and clone size, and D and trimming were worked out from the DNA. This sample has around 230,000 clones in its table, and around 84% of those were observed once. Together, the top ten hold around 2.4% of the sample.

Overall study results and their limits: Clinical and demographic metadata were provided uncurated, with the amount varying by source and participant.

Comments on this clone: Its recognized antigen is unknown. The input lacks base qualities; no much larger clone sits a single base away.

This TCR was sampled from a man between 35 and 55 years old who had recovered from COVID-19. Sequenced material: peripheral blood. The rearrangement joined TRBV19 to TRBJ1-2; the D gene lacks a confident call. The CDR3 protein: CASSIVLPGLTGYGYTF. The bases read TGTGCCAGTAGTATAGTCCTTCCGGGTCTTACGGGCTATGGCTACACCTTC.